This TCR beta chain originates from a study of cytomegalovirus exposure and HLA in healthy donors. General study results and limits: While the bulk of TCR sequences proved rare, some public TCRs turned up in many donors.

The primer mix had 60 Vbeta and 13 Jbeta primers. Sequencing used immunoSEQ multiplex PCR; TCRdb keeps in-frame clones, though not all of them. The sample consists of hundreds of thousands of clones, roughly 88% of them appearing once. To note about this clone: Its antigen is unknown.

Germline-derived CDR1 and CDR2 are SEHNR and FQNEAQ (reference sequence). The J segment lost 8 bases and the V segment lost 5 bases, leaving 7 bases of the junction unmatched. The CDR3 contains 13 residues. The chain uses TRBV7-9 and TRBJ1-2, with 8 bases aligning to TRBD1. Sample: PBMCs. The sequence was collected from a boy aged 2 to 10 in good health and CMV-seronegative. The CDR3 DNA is TGTGCCAGCAGCCAGGGGGCCGGTCTCGGCTACACCTTC. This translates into CASSQGAGLGYTF.